The rows below give T cell receptor beta chains drawn from one sample of a study of brain T cells in children with intractable seizures. Some clones are missing from TCRdb's copy, which holds only in-frame ones; the method was immunoSEQ multiplex PCR. Of about 340,000 clones listed, 93% were seen once; the top ten hold 4.5% to 7%. The sequencing here drew on peripheral blood, taken 4 to 6 months after surgery. The receptor set was obtained from a boy less than two years old with tuberous sclerosis and intractable seizures. CDR3s include the opening cysteine and the closing phenylalanine or tryptophan. Fields, in order: CDR3 DNA, CDR3 protein, V gene, D gene, clone size, J gene. The D gene is left open where the match is weak. For some rows the clone size is stated as once, few or many, or as a class when expanded; others skip it.

CDR3nt: TGTGCCATCGGTGAGAGCTCCTACAATGAGCAGTTCTTC; CDR3aa: CAIGESSYNEQFF; v_gene: TRBV10-3; d_gene: NA; abundance: NA; j_gene: TRBJ2-1
CDR3nt: TGTGCCACCAGCAGAGATACAGAGCGGGCTTACGAGCAGTACTTC; CDR3aa: CATSRDTERAYEQYF; v_gene: TRBV15; d_gene: NA; abundance: NA; j_gene: TRBJ2-7
CDR3nt: TGTGCCTGGAGTGTCCAAAGCTCCGGTGGCTACACCTTC; CDR3aa: CAWSVQSSGGYTF; v_gene: TRBV30; d_gene: NA; abundance: NA; j_gene: TRBJ1-2
CDR3nt: TGTGCCAGTAGTACCGGTAGCTCTGGAAACACCATATATTTT; CDR3aa: CASSTGSSGNTIYF; v_gene: TRBV19; d_gene: NA; abundance: few; j_gene: TRBJ1-3
CDR3nt: TGTGCCAGCATCGGGAGGCAGGGAACTAATGAAAAACTGTTTTTT; CDR3aa: CASIGRQGTNEKLFF; v_gene: TRBV6-6; d_gene: NA; abundance: once; j_gene: TRBJ1-4
CDR3nt: TGTGCCTGTTCGGGACAGGGTGTTGATTGGCAATATGGCTACACCTTC; CDR3aa: CACSGQGVDWQYGYTF; v_gene: TRBV30; d_gene: TRBD1; abundance: NA; j_gene: TRBJ1-2
CDR3nt: TGTGCCAGCAGCTTAGATCGGAAGTCTGGGGCCAACGTCCTGACTTTC; CDR3aa: CASSLDRKSGANVLTF; v_gene: TRBV13; d_gene: NA; abundance: NA; j_gene: TRBJ2-6
CDR3nt: TGTGCCAGCAACCTCTACGAGCAGTACTTC; CDR3aa: CASNLYEQYF; v_gene: TRBV12-3/TRBV12-4; d_gene: NA; abundance: once; j_gene: TRBJ2-7
CDR3nt: TGTGCTAGTGGTTTGTCTCTAGATGAGCAGTTCTTC; CDR3aa: CASGLSLDEQFF; v_gene: TRBV12-5; d_gene: NA; abundance: NA; j_gene: TRBJ2-1
CDR3nt: TGTGCCAGCAGTGGAGGGAGCTCCTATAATTCACCCCTCCACTTT; CDR3aa: CASSGGSSYNSPLHF; v_gene: TRBV2; d_gene: NA; abundance: NA; j_gene: TRBJ1-6
CDR3nt: TGTGCCAGTAGTATAATTCCGGGGGATGAAGCTTTCTTT; CDR3aa: CASSIIPGDEAFF; v_gene: TRBV19; d_gene: NA; abundance: NA; j_gene: TRBJ1-1
CDR3nt: TGTGCCAGCAGCCAAGAGGGGGGGAGGCGCTCCTACGAGCAGTACTTC; CDR3aa: CASSQEGGRRSYEQYF; v_gene: TRBV4-2; d_gene: TRBD2; abundance: NA; j_gene: TRBJ2-7
CDR3nt: TGCAGCGTTGCCGACCCGGTAGGCGGCTACACCTTC; CDR3aa: CSVADPVGGYTF; v_gene: TRBV29-1; d_gene: NA; abundance: NA; j_gene: TRBJ1-2
CDR3nt: TGTGCCAGCAGTTACGGTGGGACAGGGACGCGGAAGGGGGCTTTCTTT; CDR3aa: CASSYGGTGTRKGAFF; v_gene: TRBV6-5; d_gene: TRBD1; abundance: once; j_gene: TRBJ1-1
CDR3nt: TGTGCCTGGAGATACATGAACACTGAAGCTTTCTTT; CDR3aa: CAWRYMNTEAFF; v_gene: TRBV30; d_gene: NA; abundance: NA; j_gene: TRBJ1-1
CDR3nt: TGTGCCAGCAAGGGGGAGGCAGGGAAGGAGTATGGCTACACCTTC; CDR3aa: CASKGEAGKEYGYTF; v_gene: TRBV6-5; d_gene: NA; abundance: NA; j_gene: TRBJ1-2
CDR3nt: TGTGCCAGCAGCCAAAGAATGGACAGCGCTCTTCATGGCTACACCTTC; CDR3aa: CASSQRMDSALHGYTF; v_gene: TRBV3-1/TRBV3-2; d_gene: NA; abundance: NA; j_gene: TRBJ1-2
CDR3nt: TGTGCCAGCAGGTGGACCGGGGAGCTGTTTTTT; CDR3aa: CASRWTGELFF; v_gene: TRBV28; d_gene: NA; abundance: NA; j_gene: TRBJ2-2
CDR3nt: TGCGCCAGCAGTGAAGGACAGGGCCCTGAGGATTCACCCCTCCACTTT; CDR3aa: CASSEGQGPEDSPLHF; v_gene: TRBV10-1; d_gene: TRBD1; abundance: NA; j_gene: TRBJ1-6
CDR3nt: TGTGCCAGCCAACTTGGGGGCGCGGGGCAGCCCCAGCATTTT; CDR3aa: CASQLGGAGQPQHF; v_gene: TRBV28; d_gene: NA; abundance: NA; j_gene: TRBJ1-5
CDR3nt: TGTGCCAGCTCACAGCGAACAGGGGAGAAAAACATTCAGTACTTC; CDR3aa: CASSQRTGEKNIQYF; v_gene: TRBV18; d_gene: TRBD1; abundance: NA; j_gene: TRBJ2-4
CDR3nt: TGTGCCAGCAGCCAAGGCGGTAGGGACAGGGAAGCTTTCTTT; CDR3aa: CASSQGGRDREAFF; v_gene: TRBV4-2; d_gene: TRBD1; abundance: NA; j_gene: TRBJ1-1
CDR3nt: TGTGCCAGCAGCTTATTGGGGCCCCGCACAGATACGCAGTATTTT; CDR3aa: CASSLLGPRTDTQYF; v_gene: TRBV13; d_gene: NA; abundance: NA; j_gene: TRBJ2-3
CDR3nt: TGTGCCAGTAGTATAGGAAGGACAGGGGGCCTGGGTGTGGGCAAAAACATTCAGTACTTC; CDR3aa: CASSIGRTGGLGVGKNIQYF; v_gene: TRBV19; d_gene: TRBD1; abundance: NA; j_gene: TRBJ2-4
CDR3nt: TGTGCCAGCAGGGTTGGGAACACTGAAGCTTTCTTT; CDR3aa: CASRVGNTEAFF; v_gene: TRBV6-5; d_gene: NA; abundance: NA; j_gene: TRBJ1-1
CDR3nt: TGTGCCAGTAGTATCTCCAGCGGACACTACGAGCAGTACTTC; CDR3aa: CASSISSGHYEQYF; v_gene: TRBV19; d_gene: NA; abundance: once; j_gene: TRBJ2-7
CDR3nt: TGTGCCAGCAGACCTAGCGGGACGGGTGAGACCCAGTACTTC; CDR3aa: CASRPSGTGETQYF; v_gene: TRBV3-1/TRBV3-2; d_gene: TRBD2; abundance: NA; j_gene: TRBJ2-5
CDR3nt: TGTGCCAGCAGCGGCCGGACAGTTATAGACACTGAAGCTTTCTTT; CDR3aa: CASSGRTVIDTEAFF; v_gene: TRBV7-2; d_gene: NA; abundance: NA; j_gene: TRBJ1-1
CDR3nt: TGTGCCAGCAGCTTAGAGGGGGGGCCAAGTGGGGCCAACGTCCTGACTTTC; CDR3aa: CASSLEGGPSGANVLTF; v_gene: TRBV7-2; d_gene: NA; abundance: NA; j_gene: TRBJ2-6
CDR3nt: TGCGCCAGCAGCTTGGCTAGGTCCGGACAGCTCAATTCACCCCTCCACTTT; CDR3aa: CASSLARSGQLNSPLHF; v_gene: TRBV5-1; d_gene: NA; abundance: NA; j_gene: TRBJ1-6
CDR3nt: TGTGCCAGCAGCCCGGGGAGGCTCTACTCCTACGAGCAGTACTTC; CDR3aa: CASSPGRLYSYEQYF; v_gene: TRBV6-6; d_gene: NA; abundance: NA; j_gene: TRBJ2-7
CDR3nt: TGTGCCAGCAGTCGGGGGGACAGGAGTGCAACTAATGAAAAACTGTTTTTT; CDR3aa: CASSRGDRSATNEKLFF; v_gene: TRBV27; d_gene: TRBD1; abundance: NA; j_gene: TRBJ1-4
CDR3nt: TGTGCCAGCAGCTTAGCGGGGAGGGACCTCAATCAGCCCCAGCATTTT; CDR3aa: CASSLAGRDLNQPQHF; v_gene: TRBV7-9; d_gene: NA; abundance: NA; j_gene: TRBJ1-5
CDR3nt: TGTGCCAGCAGCCCCCTAGCGGGAGGGGATATCAACGAGCAGTTCTTC; CDR3aa: CASSPLAGGDINEQFF; v_gene: TRBV5-4; d_gene: TRBD2; abundance: NA; j_gene: TRBJ2-1
CDR3nt: TGTGCCAGCAGCTCCATCAACAGGGGCTGGGGGAAACTGTTTTTT; CDR3aa: CASSSINRGWGKLFF; v_gene: TRBV11-2; d_gene: TRBD1; abundance: NA; j_gene: TRBJ1-4
CDR3nt: TGTGCCAGCAGCCAAGTAGAGAACACTGAAGCTTTCTTT; CDR3aa: CASSQVENTEAFF; v_gene: TRBV3-1/TRBV3-2; d_gene: NA; abundance: few; j_gene: TRBJ1-1
CDR3nt: TGTGCCAGCAGCCCGGAGGGGCCCACCCTCTACGAGCAGTACTTC; CDR3aa: CASSPEGPTLYEQYF; v_gene: TRBV7-8; d_gene: NA; abundance: NA; j_gene: TRBJ2-7
CDR3nt: TGTGCCAGCACCCGGGACCTTTACGAGCAGTACTTC; CDR3aa: CASTRDLYEQYF; v_gene: TRBV5-8; d_gene: NA; abundance: NA; j_gene: TRBJ2-7
CDR3nt: TGTGCCAGCAGCTCACCTAGGGCGGGAGAGCAGTTCTTC; CDR3aa: CASSSPRAGEQFF; v_gene: TRBV7-8; d_gene: NA; abundance: NA; j_gene: TRBJ2-1
CDR3nt: TGTGCCAGCAGCCAACCCGGACAGGGGGCTCGTGAGCAGTTCTTC; CDR3aa: CASSQPGQGAREQFF; v_gene: TRBV27; d_gene: TRBD1; abundance: NA; j_gene: TRBJ2-1
CDR3nt: TGTGCCAGCAACCCGAATCTGGCGGGGGCTTATCAAGAGACCCAGTACTTC; CDR3aa: CASNPNLAGAYQETQYF; v_gene: TRBV7-9; d_gene: NA; abundance: many; j_gene: TRBJ2-5
CDR3nt: TGTGCCACCAGTGATGCCGTCGGTTCATCAGATACGCAGTATTTT; CDR3aa: CATSDAVGSSDTQYF; v_gene: TRBV24-1; d_gene: NA; abundance: NA; j_gene: TRBJ2-3
CDR3nt: TGCGCCAGCTTCCCCACGGGGACAGGGGGCGAGACCCAGTACTTC; CDR3aa: CASFPTGTGGETQYF; v_gene: TRBV5-1; d_gene: TRBD1; abundance: NA; j_gene: TRBJ2-5
CDR3nt: TGTGCCAGCGGACTATTCCGGACAGGGGGCAGAGAGCAGTACTTC; CDR3aa: CASGLFRTGGREQYF; v_gene: TRBV28; d_gene: TRBD1; abundance: NA; j_gene: TRBJ2-7
CDR3nt: TGTGCCAGCAGTGATCACCTTGTGACTAGCGGGAGCCAGGACGAGCAGTACTTC; CDR3aa: CASSDHLVTSGSQDEQYF; v_gene: TRBV6-7; d_gene: TRBD2; abundance: NA; j_gene: TRBJ2-7
CDR3nt: TGTGCCAGTGGAGGGACATACGAAAAACTGTTTTTT; CDR3aa: CASGGTYEKLFF; v_gene: TRBV19; d_gene: NA; abundance: NA; j_gene: TRBJ1-4
CDR3nt: TGCGCCAGCAGCACCACGACAGATACGCAGTATTTT; CDR3aa: CASSTTTDTQYF; v_gene: TRBV5-1; d_gene: NA; abundance: NA; j_gene: TRBJ2-3
CDR3nt: TGTGCCAGCAGTGACACCGGGGACCAGGGACTGTATGGCTACACCTTC; CDR3aa: CASSDTGDQGLYGYTF; v_gene: TRBV6-4; d_gene: NA; abundance: NA; j_gene: TRBJ1-2
CDR3nt: TGCGCCAGCAGCCAACTCCTGACCGTTAACTATGGCTACACCTTC; CDR3aa: CASSQLLTVNYGYTF; v_gene: TRBV4-1; d_gene: NA; abundance: few; j_gene: TRBJ1-2
CDR3nt: TGCGCCAGCAGCCAAGACCGACCCGGCGGGGGGTCAGTTACGCAGTATTTT; CDR3aa: CASSQDRPGGGSVTQYF; v_gene: TRBV4-1; d_gene: TRBD2; abundance: NA; j_gene: TRBJ2-3
CDR3nt: TGTGCCAGCAGCTTAGATCCGGGAGCCTACGAGCAGTACTTC; CDR3aa: CASSLDPGAYEQYF; v_gene: TRBV11-3; d_gene: NA; abundance: NA; j_gene: TRBJ2-7
CDR3nt: TGTGCCAGCAGCCCCCACCTCCTACTAGCGGGGGCCTACAATGAGCAGTTCTTC; CDR3aa: CASSPHLLLAGAYNEQFF; v_gene: TRBV7-9; d_gene: TRBD2; abundance: NA; j_gene: TRBJ2-1
CDR3nt: TGTGCCAGCAGCCCTAGCGGGGGCTTCTACGAGCAGTACTTC; CDR3aa: CASSPSGGFYEQYF; v_gene: TRBV2; d_gene: TRBD2; abundance: NA; j_gene: TRBJ2-7